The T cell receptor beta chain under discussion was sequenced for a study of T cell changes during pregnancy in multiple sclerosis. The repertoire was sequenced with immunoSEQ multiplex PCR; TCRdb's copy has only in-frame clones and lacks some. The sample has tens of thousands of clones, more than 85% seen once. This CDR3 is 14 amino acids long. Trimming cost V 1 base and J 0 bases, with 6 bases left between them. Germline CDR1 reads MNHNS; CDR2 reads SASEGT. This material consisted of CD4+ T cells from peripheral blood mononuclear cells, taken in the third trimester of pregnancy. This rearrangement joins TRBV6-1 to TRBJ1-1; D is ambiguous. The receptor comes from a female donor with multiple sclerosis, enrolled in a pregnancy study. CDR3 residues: CASSEELLNTEAFF. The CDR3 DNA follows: TGTGCCAGCAGTGAAGAACTCTTGAACACTGAAGCTTTCTTT.